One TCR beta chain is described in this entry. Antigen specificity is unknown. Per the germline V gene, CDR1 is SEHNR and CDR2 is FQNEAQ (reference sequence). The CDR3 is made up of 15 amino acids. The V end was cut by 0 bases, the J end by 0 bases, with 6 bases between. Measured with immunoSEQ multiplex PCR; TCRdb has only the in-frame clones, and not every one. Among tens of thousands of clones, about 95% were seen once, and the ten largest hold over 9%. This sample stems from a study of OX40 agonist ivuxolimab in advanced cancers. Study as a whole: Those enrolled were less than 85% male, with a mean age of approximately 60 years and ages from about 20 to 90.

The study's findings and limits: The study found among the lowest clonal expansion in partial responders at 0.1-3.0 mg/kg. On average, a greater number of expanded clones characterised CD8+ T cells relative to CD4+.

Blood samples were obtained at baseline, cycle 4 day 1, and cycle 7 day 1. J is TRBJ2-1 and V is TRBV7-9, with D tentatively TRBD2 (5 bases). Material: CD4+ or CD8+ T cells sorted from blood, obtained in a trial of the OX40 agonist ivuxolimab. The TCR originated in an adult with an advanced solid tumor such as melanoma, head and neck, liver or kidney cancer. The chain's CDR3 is CASSLAGSSYNEQFF. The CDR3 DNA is TGTGCCAGCAGCTTAGCAGGGAGCTCCTACAATGAGCAGTTCTTC.